This T cell receptor beta chain was documented in a study of T cells after posttransplantation cyclophosphamide. Study-wide points: TRB clonality was highly associated with recipient CMV seropositivity and reactivation. Tissue-infiltrating T cells from skin or gut overlapped little with blood T cells. Donor-recipient repertoire similarity was low at 1-2 months, rising over year one.

CDR1 and CDR2 (germline): MNHEY, SMNVEV (reference sequence). Trimming stripped 4 bases from V and 0 bases from J, with 13 bases between. This CDR3 is built from 16 residues. Busulfan-fludarabine conditioning, marrow transplant, and cyclophosphamide on days +3 and +4 were administered. This clone was counted many times. What it binds is not known. Measured with immunoSEQ multiplex PCR; TCRdb has only the in-frame clones, and not every one. This sample carries several thousand clones, none of them present only once. The starting material was PBMCs, obtained after allogeneic stem cell transplant with posttransplant cyclophosphamide. The V and J genes are TRBV27 and TRBJ2-1; possibly TRBD2 for D (6 bases). The source of this sequence is a male patient younger than 35 who received an allogeneic stem cell transplant from an unrelated donor, was CMV-positive, and had acute and chronic GVHD. Some T cells may possibly be graft donor cells. The CDR3 loop is CASSSSGVFSYNEQFF. CDR3 sequence (DNA): TGTGCCAGCAGTTCGTCGGGGGTTTTCTCCTACAATGAGCAGTTCTTC.